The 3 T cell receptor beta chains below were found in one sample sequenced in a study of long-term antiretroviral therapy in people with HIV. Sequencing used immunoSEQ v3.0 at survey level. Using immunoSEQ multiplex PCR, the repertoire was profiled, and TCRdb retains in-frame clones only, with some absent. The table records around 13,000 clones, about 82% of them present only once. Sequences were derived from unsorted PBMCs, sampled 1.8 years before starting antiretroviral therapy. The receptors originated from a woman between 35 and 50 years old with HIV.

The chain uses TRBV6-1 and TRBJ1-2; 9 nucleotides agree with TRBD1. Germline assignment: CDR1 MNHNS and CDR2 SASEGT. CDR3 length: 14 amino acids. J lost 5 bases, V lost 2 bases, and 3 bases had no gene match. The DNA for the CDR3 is TGTGCCAGCAGTGAATCTGACAGGGGGTATGGCTACACCTTC. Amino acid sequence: CASSESDRGYGYTF.

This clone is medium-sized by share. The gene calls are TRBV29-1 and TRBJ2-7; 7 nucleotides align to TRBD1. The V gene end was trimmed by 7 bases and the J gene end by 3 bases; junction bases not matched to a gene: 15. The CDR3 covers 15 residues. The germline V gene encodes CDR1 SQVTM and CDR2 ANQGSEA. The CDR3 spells CSAISTGRLVYEQYF. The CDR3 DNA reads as TGCAGCGCAATTTCGACAGGGCGGTTGGTCTACGAGCAGTACTTC.

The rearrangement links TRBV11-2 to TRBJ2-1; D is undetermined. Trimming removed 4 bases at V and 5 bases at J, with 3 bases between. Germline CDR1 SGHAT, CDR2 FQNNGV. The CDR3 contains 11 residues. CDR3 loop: CASSYHNEQFF. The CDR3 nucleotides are TGTGCCAGCAGCTACCACAATGAGCAGTTCTTC.